The 10 T cell receptor beta chains presented below share a single source sample, sequenced in a study of cytomegalovirus exposure and HLA in healthy donors. The PCR ran on 60 Vbeta and 13 Jbeta primers. Produced via immunoSEQ multiplex PCR; TCRdb's table is partial and in-frame only. This table has 150,000 or so clones, under 80% appearing once. The specimen sequenced was PBMCs. Every receptor here comes from a woman in her thirties in good health and CMV-seronegative.

This clone has a handful of counts. The rearrangement links TRBV5-1 to TRBJ2-5; 7 bases align to TRBD1. The J call may be mistaken, given a closer DNA end match to TRBJ2-7. This CDR3 is 14 amino acids long. Germline CDR1 and CDR2: SGHRS and YFSETQ. CDR3 sequence reads: CASSLDRGTYEQYF. The DNA of the CDR3 is TGCGCCAGCAGCTTGGACAGGGGAACCTACGAGCAGTACTTC.

The rearrangement links TRBV7-9 to TRBJ1-1; 9 bases are shared with TRBD1. The CDR3 is 16 residues long. Germline assignment: CDR1 SEHNR and CDR2 FQNEAQ (reference sequence). V was pared by 6 bases and J by 2 bases, with 10 bases of the junction left unmatched. CDR3 region: CASRLGQGGGNTEAFF. The DNA of the CDR3 is TGTGCCAGCAGGTTGGGACAGGGAGGTGGTAACACTGAAGCTTTCTTT. Full variable domain (missing parts from reference TRBV7-9 and TRBJ1-1): DTGVSQNPRHKITKRGQNVTFRCDPISEHNRLYWYRQTLGQGPEFLTYFQNEAQLEKSRLLSDRFSAERPKGSFSTLEIQRTEQGDSAMYLCASRLGQGGGNTEAFFGQGTRLTVV.

This rearrangement joins TRBV9 to TRBJ2-3; D ambiguous. Per germline, CDR1 SGDLS and CDR2 YYNGEE. CDR3 size: 15 residues. V was cut by 0 bases and J by 4 bases, with 12 bases left in between. CDR3 DNA: TGTGCCAGCAGCGTAGCGGGTGCGTACCCAGATACGCAGTATTTT. Its translation: CASSVAGAYPDTQYF.

This clone occurred a few times. This chain joins TRBV5-1 and TRBJ1-1, with a weak D call TRBD1 (5 bases). The CDR3 loop spans 15 amino acids. Germline lookup yields CDR1 SGHRS and CDR2 YFSETQ. V lost 2 bases and J 0 bases, leaving 11 bases between the germline ends. In DNA form, the CDR3 reads TGCGCCAGCAGCTTTTTGGGGGGATTGAACACTGAAGCTTTCTTT. Translating gives CASSFLGGLNTEAFF.

The V gene is TRBV7-8, the J gene TRBJ2-7; TRBD1 agrees at 7 bases. Trimming removed 5 bases from V and 3 bases from J; junction bases left unmatched: 13. Germline V gene lookup returns CDR1 SGHVS and CDR2 FQNEAQ. The CDR3 runs to 16 residues. The DNA of the CDR3 is TGTGCCAGCAGCCCCAAGAGGGACAGCACCAACTACGAGCAGTACTTC. Translation gives CASSPKRDSTNYEQYF.

This clone has only a few counts. The CDR3 DNA sequence: TGTGCCAGCAGCCAAAAAAACTCCTTAACCCCGAAAACTAAGATAGGATCACCCCTCCACTTT. Translation: CASSQKNSLTPKTKIGSPLHF. This rearrangement joins TRBV14 to TRBJ1-6; no reliable D call. The V end lost 2 bases, the J end lost 10 bases, and 33 bases lay between the germline ends. Germline V gene sequence: CDR1 SGHDN, CDR2 FVKESK. This CDR3 comprises 21 residues.

This clone was counted only a few times. Other nucleotide sequences in the sample specify the same CDR3. The V call is TRBV7-3, the J call TRBJ1-1; D remains unclear. CDR1 and CDR2 (germline): SGHTA, FQGTGA. This CDR3 has 13 amino acids. Trimming stripped 1 base from V and 2 bases from J, with 5 bases between. This CDR3 is CASSLIVNTEAFF. CDR3 in DNA: TGTGCCAGCAGCTTAATCGTCAACACTGAAGCTTTCTTT.

The genes are TRBV5-6 and TRBJ2-5; 8 nucleotides align to TRBD1. CDR1 SGHDT and CDR2 YYEEEE come from the germline V gene. The CDR3 is 15 residues long. The trim removed 4 bases at V and 3 bases at J, leaving 8 bases unmatched. CDR3 in amino acids: CASSGAQTGEETQYF. DNA for the CDR3: TGTGCCAGCAGCGGGGCGCAGACAGGGGAAGAGACCCAGTACTTC.

The chain uses TRBV5-1 and TRBJ2-2, with 9 nucleotides matching TRBD2. The ends lost 0 bases at V and 3 bases at J; junction bases unmatched: 6. CDR3 size: 17 residues. Germline V lookup: CDR1 SGHRS, CDR2 YFSETQ. Here the CDR3 reads CASSLASAGGHTGELFF. The CDR3, as DNA: TGCGCCAGCAGCTTGGCCTCGGCGGGGGGGCACACCGGGGAGCTGTTTTTT.

This chain links TRBV7-6 with TRBJ2-5; D is possibly TRBD1 (5 bases). CDR3 length equals 14 residues. The V end was cut by 2 bases, the J end by 2 bases, with 9 bases between. Germline loops: CDR1 SGHVS, CDR2 FNYEAQ. The CDR3 DNA reads TGTGCCAGCAGCTTAAGGACACTTCAAGAGACCCAGTACTTC. This codes for CASSLRTLQETQYF.